This T cell receptor beta chain was recovered during a study of chemoradiotherapy in HPV16-positive cancers. Study-wide background: Functional T-cell assays on a couple of HPV16-positive patients' cells defined candidate HPV-specific clones and common TCR motifs. Study-wide results and limits: Only a couple of HPV16-positive patients supplied the functional HPV-specificity definition. Candidate HPV-specific clones and E7-related TCR motifs grew in tumor during treatment.

Here immunoSEQ multiplex PCR was the method, and the copy in TCRdb shows in-frame clones only, minus some. The repertoire has more than 10,000 clones, roughly nine tenths of them found once; the top ten carry 22%. A word on this clone: Its antigen is as yet unknown.

The V gene lost 4 bases and the J gene lost 4 bases, with 17 bases spanning the gap. CDR1 is LGHNT and CDR2 is FRNRAP in the germline V gene. This CDR3 has 15 residues. The sample was blood, taken from a patient who underwent chemoradiotherapy. J is TRBJ2-7 and V is TRBV12-5; perhaps D is TRBD1 or TRBD2 (6 bases each). This clonotype originated in a human donor with HPV-associated anogenital cancer. The CDR3 coding sequence is TGTGCTAGTGGTTCTTCACGGGGGCCTACTTACGAGCAGTACTTC. Its protein is CASGSSRGPTYEQYF. Looking up the rest from reference TRBV12-5 and TRBJ2-7 gives the full variable domain: DARVTQTPRHKVTEMGQEVTMRCQPILGHNTVFWYRQTMMQGLELLAYFRNRAPLDDSGMPKDRFSAEMPDATLATLKIQPSEPRDSAVYFCASGSSRGPTYEQYFGPGTRLTVT.